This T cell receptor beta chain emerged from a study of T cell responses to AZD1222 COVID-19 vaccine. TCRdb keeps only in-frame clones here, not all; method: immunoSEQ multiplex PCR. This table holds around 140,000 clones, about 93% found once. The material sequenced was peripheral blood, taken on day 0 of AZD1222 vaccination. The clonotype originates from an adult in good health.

CDR3 in amino acids: CASSPPPAVNTEAFF. Written as DNA, the CDR3 is TGTGCCAGCAGTCCCCCACCGGCGGTGAACACTGAAGCTTTCTTT. The chain carries TRBV27 and TRBJ1-1; D is unresolved. The CDR3 covers 15 residues. Germline V lookup: CDR1 MNHEY, CDR2 SMNVEV (reference sequence). The V and J ends lost 5 bases and 0 bases respectively, with 13 bases between them.